This T cell receptor beta chain originates from a study of cytomegalovirus exposure and HLA in healthy donors. Study-wide points: Many donors shared some public TCRs, even though most TCR sequences were rare. One variant, a missense change in DCLRE1C, was linked in a later analysis to TCR beta V- and J-gene trimming.

CDR1 is MNHEY, CDR2 SVGAGI, per germline. The CDR3 contains 14 residues. V lost 2 bases and J lost 3; bases outside the gene matches: 2. This clone came up once. The antigen is not known. PCR amplification relied on 60 Vbeta primers (plus 13 Jbeta primers). Sequenced by immunoSEQ multiplex PCR; TCRdb stores in-frame clones only, minus some. The data hold 200,000 to 250,000 clones, with around four fifths observed a single time. Sequencing was done on a sample of PBMCs. The origin of this receptor is a male donor in good health and CMV-seronegative. The J gene is TRBJ2-3, the V gene TRBV6-5; TRBD2 aligns across 7 bases. The DNA for the CDR3 is TGTGCCAGCAGTTACCTCGGGGGGACAGATACGCAGTATTTT. It encodes CASSYLGGTDTQYF.